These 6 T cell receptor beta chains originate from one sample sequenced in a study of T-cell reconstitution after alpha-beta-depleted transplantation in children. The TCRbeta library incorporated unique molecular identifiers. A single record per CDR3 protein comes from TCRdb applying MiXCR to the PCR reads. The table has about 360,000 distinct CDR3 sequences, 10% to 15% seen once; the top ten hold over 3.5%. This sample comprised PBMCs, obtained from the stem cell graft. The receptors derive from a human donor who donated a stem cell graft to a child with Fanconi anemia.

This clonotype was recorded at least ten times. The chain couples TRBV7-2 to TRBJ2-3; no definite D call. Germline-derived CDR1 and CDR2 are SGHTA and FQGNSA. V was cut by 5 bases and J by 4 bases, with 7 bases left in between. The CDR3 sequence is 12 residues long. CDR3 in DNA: TGTGCCAGCAGCAAATTTGCAGATACGCAGTATTTT. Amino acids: CASSKFADTQYF.

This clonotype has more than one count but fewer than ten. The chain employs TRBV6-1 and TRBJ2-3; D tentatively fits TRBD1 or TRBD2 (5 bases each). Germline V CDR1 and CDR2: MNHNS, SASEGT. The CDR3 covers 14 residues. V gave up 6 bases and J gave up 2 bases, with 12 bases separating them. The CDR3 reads CASRSEGTTDTQYF. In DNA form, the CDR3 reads TGTGCCAGCAGGTCCGAGGGGACCACAGATACGCAGTATTTT.

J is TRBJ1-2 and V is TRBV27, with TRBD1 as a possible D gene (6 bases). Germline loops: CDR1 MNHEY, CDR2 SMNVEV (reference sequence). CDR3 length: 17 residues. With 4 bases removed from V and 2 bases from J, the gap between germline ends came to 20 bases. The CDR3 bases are TGTGCCAGCAGTTCCCAAATCCCTTGGGGGCAGAACTATGGCTACACCTTC. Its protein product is CASSSQIPWGQNYGYTF.

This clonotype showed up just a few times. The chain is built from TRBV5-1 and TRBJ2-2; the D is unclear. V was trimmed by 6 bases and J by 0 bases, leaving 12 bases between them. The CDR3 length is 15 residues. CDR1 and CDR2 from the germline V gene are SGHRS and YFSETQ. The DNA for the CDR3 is TGCGCCAGCAAAGACGGCGGAGCGAACACCGGGGAGCTGTTTTTT. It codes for CASKDGGANTGELFF.

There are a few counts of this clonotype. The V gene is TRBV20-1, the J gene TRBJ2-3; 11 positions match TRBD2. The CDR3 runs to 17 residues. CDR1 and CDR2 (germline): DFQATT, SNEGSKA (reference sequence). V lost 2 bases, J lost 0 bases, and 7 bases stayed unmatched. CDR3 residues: CSARLPGTSGSTDTQYF. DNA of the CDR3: TGCAGTGCTAGACTCCCCGGGACTAGCGGAAGCACAGATACGCAGTATTTT.

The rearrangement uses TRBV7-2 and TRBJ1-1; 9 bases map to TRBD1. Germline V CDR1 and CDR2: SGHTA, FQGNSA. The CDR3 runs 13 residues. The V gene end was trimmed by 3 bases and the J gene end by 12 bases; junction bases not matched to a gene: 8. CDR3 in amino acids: CASSFRDRVRTFF. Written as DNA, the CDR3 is TGTGCCAGCAGCTTCCGGGACAGGGTGAGGACTTTCTTT.